The T cell receptor beta chain under discussion was sequenced for a study of cytomegalovirus exposure and HLA in healthy donors. General study results and limits: Around 18,000 TCR beta sequences were associated with HLA alleles at 0.05 false discovery rate in a later analysis.

This clone was observed a few times. Its antigen is not identified. It was with 60 Vbeta and 13 Jbeta primers that the PCR ran. This table comes from immunoSEQ multiplex PCR, and its TCRdb copy is limited to in-frame clones, with some not included. The sample includes about 130,000 clones, more than 70% of them seen just once. This CDR3 comprises 14 residues. Germline V lookup: CDR1 GTSNPN, CDR2 SVGIG (reference sequence). Trimming shortened V by 3 bases and J by 7 bases, and 16 bases separated the two germline ends. The source is a man between 35 and 55 years old in good health and CMV-seronegative. Sequencing was performed on PBMCs. The chain is built from TRBV30 and TRBJ2-1; no clear D gene. The CDR3, as DNA: TGTGCCTGGAGCGAGGCCTCGGAGACTAATGAGCAGTTCTTC. Residues: CAWSEASETNEQFF. Variable domain in full (rest from reference TRBV30 and TRBJ2-1): SQTIHQWPATLVQPVGSPLSLECTVEGTSNPNLYWYRQAAGRGLQLLFYSVGIGQISSEVPQNLSASRPQDRQFILSSKKLLLSDSGFYLCAWSEASETNEQFFGPGTRLTVL.